This T cell receptor (beta chain) was observed in a study of CD8 T cells in ankylosing spondylitis. General observations from the study: Disease-linked clones reportedly showed significant enrichment in matched ankylosing spondylitis synovial fluid.

The CDR3 length is 13 residues. Trimming left V 6 bases short and J 5 bases short, with 17 bases between. The germline CDR1 and CDR2 sequences are DFQATT and SNEGSKA (reference sequence). Making the TCR beta libraries involved quantitative 5'-RACE with molecular barcodes. TCRdb reprocessed the 5' RACE reads via MiXCR and lists one record per CDR3 protein. The data hold about 340,000 distinct CDR3 sequences, with roughly 14% observed a single time. As concerns this clonotype: Antigen specificity is unknown.

This chain links TRBV20-1 with TRBJ2-7, with D tentatively TRBD1 or TRBD2 (6 bases each). Sequencing was performed on blood, either unsorted or a sorted T cell fraction (not recorded which). The receptor was derived from a male donor with ankylosing spondylitis or in good health (not recorded which). CDR3 nucleotide sequence: TGCAGTGCCGGGGGTGCCCGGGACAACGAGCAGTACTTC. As protein: CSAGGARDNEQYF.